The entry below gives a single TCR beta chain sequence along with its context. Its antigen has not been determined. No base qualities exist here, and no much larger clone lies one base off it. These data originate in a study of blood T cell repertoires in COVID-19 (dated by TCRdb to about 2020). Study-level background: The collaborator samples originated in the United States, Italy and Spain and spanned the acute and convalescent phases of COVID-19. The material from the prospective study consisted of cDNA or gDNA derived from T cells, B-cell-depleted T cells, or PBMCs. Subjects who had been exposed to COVID-19, were actively infected with it, or had recovered from it provided the deeply sampled blood TCRbeta repertoires that made up the dataset. The repertoires were released in a freely available public database intended as a resource for research on the immune response to SARS-CoV-2. Samples were obtained from the ongoing ImmuneRACE study (first 160 participants) and from about 1,300 subjects provided by 6 global collaborators. A de-identified subject ID, COVID-19 status, age in years and sex were almost always included in the sample metadata. HLA class I and class II types, where available, came from metadata supplied by the sample provider rather than from assay-based typing. What the research found in general, with its limitations: How much clinical and demographic metadata was included differed by source and by participant, and the metadata was provided uncurated.

The collaborating institutions used their own protocols to collect whole blood in K2EDTA tubes. For TCRbeta analysis, collaborator samples were shipped as frozen whole blood, as isolated PBMCs, or as DNA extracted from either sample type. CDR1 and CDR2 were assigned from the germline V gene (reference sequence) as GTSNPN and SVGIG. Including cysteine and phenylalanine, the CDR3 has 14 amino acids. CDR3 DNA only is kept here, 42 bases in frame from base 1. Here V drops 3 bases and J drops 3 bases, and the junction holds 7 bases not matched to any gene. TCRbeta CDR3 regions were amplified from genomic DNA by means of the immunoSEQ Assay, a bias-controlled multiplex PCR. The authors' pipeline ran thus. Within the assay, amplification of reference gene primers was used to estimate how many nucleated cells each sample contained. To quantify the absolute abundance of each unique TCRbeta CDR3 rearrangement, sequence reads were collapsed and filtered. For each sample, productive Simpson clonality was calculated as the square root of Simpson's diversity index over productive rearrangements. TCRdb's version of the immuneACCESS table is confined to in-frame rearrangements and falls short of the full clone set. An unresolved V gene accounts for under half of the shortfall where checked; the remainder is of unknown origin. V, J and clone size are those of that table, while D and trimming were read from the DNA. This sample has tens of thousands of clones in its table, and roughly 80% of those were observed once. Of the sample, around 15% falls within the top ten clones.

Recombination joined TRBV30 with TRBJ1-2; a stretch of 7 junction bases matches TRBD1. Sequencing was performed on peripheral blood. This receptor was taken from a woman of 80 years or more with acute or convalescent COVID-19. The CDR3 corresponds to CAWRPTGLYYGYTF. The DNA sequence follows: TGTGCCTGGAGGCCGACAGGGCTCTACTATGGCTACACCTTC.